This entry lists 10 T cell receptor beta chains sequenced from one sample in a study of beta chain features in type 1 diabetes. Of the isolated RNA, all was reverse transcribed, and so the sequenced material was expressed TCRB transcripts. Method: immunoSEQ multiplex PCR; TCRdb's copy keeps in-frame clones and lacks some. The repertoire consists of 150,000 to 160,000 clones, with 11% occurring once and the leading ten covering roughly 1.9%. What was sequenced was central memory CD4+ T cells from blood. All receptors derive from a man younger than 35 in good health.

This chain connects TRBV4-3 to TRBJ1-2; D unresolved. V was pared by 1 base and J by 4 bases, with 10 bases between. The CDR3 totals 14 residues. Looked up from germline, CDR1 is LGHNA and CDR2 is YSLEER. The CDR3 DNA reads TGCGCCAGCAGCCAAGTACGAGGAGTCTATGGCTACACCTTC. This sequence encodes CASSQVRGVYGYTF.

The chain recombines TRBV7-2 with TRBJ2-4; no clear D gene. This CDR3 has 14 residues. The V gene lost 3 bases and the J gene lost 0 bases, with 6 bases spanning the gap. The germline V gene has CDR1 SGHTA and CDR2 FQGNSA. The CDR3 region is CASSFGLAKNIQYF. CDR3 nucleotides: TGTGCCAGCAGCTTCGGGCTAGCCAAAAACATTCAGTACTTC.

This clone came up a few times. The chain's CDR3 is CASSQGRLNTEAFF. The CDR3 nucleotides are TGTGCCAGCAGCCAAGGACGGTTGAACACTGAAGCTTTCTTT. The genes are TRBV14 and TRBJ1-1; D gene ambiguous. V lost 1 base to trimming and J lost 0 bases, with 6 bases between them. Germline V gives CDR1 SGHDN, CDR2 FVKESK. CDR3 size: 14 residues.

This clone came up a few times. The rearrangement joins TRBV30 to TRBJ2-5; D possibly corresponds to TRBD1 (6 bases). Germline CDR1 reads GTSNPN; CDR2 reads SVGIG (reference sequence). Trimming pared 8 bases from V and 5 bases from J, leaving 18 bases between. CDR3 length: 13 amino acids. CDR3 sequence: CASTWDTMETQYF. Here the CDR3 DNA reads TGTGCCAGCACCTGGGACACAATGGAGACCCAGTACTTC.

This clone was seen only a few times. The chain is built from TRBV7-9 and TRBJ1-6; D call uncertain. V was cut by 4 bases and J by 10 bases, with 11 bases left in between. CDR1 is SEHNR, CDR2 FQNEAQ, per germline (reference sequence). The CDR3 extends over 13 amino acids. CDR3 amino acids: CASSSLGSSPLHF. The CDR3 DNA reads as TGTGCCAGCAGCTCCCTTGGTAGCTCACCCCTCCACTTT.

This clone was seen a single time. V and J are TRBV27 and TRBJ2-3, with TRBD1 matching over 9 bases. Germline assignment: CDR1 MNHEY and CDR2 SMNVEV (reference sequence). Trimming at V came to 3 bases and at J to 1 base, leaving 2 bases not matched to a gene. The CDR3 is made up of 15 amino acids. The CDR3 is CASSFHRGRTDTQYF. The DNA for the CDR3 is TGTGCCAGCAGTTTCCACAGGGGGCGCACAGATACGCAGTATTTT.

The chain uses TRBV6-5 and TRBJ2-5; no reliable D call. The V gene lost 6 bases and the J gene lost 2 bases, with 10 bases spanning the gap. CDR1 and CDR2 (germline): MNHEY, SVGAGI. The CDR3 is 13 residues long. The CDR3 sequence: CASSLGRQETQYF. CDR3 sequence (DNA): TGTGCCAGCAGCTTGGGCCGTCAAGAGACCCAGTACTTC.

The rearrangement uses TRBV7-2 and TRBJ2-1; no definite D call. The CDR3 is 13 amino acids. V was trimmed by 2 bases and J by 7 bases, leaving 9 bases between them. Per germline, CDR1 SGHTA and CDR2 FQGNSA. The CDR3 reads CASSLQGRNEQFF. CDR3 nucleotides: TGTGCCAGCAGCTTACAAGGCAGGAATGAGCAGTTCTTC.

CDR3 loop: CSVATGTGNYGYTF. CDR3 DNA: TGCAGCGTCGCCACCGGGACAGGGAACTATGGCTACACCTTC. The J gene is TRBJ1-2, the V gene TRBV29-1, with 9 bases identical to TRBD1. This CDR3 comprises 14 residues. After removal of 6 bases from V and 2 bases from J, the junction contained 7 bases not matched to a gene. Germline values: CDR1 SQVTM, CDR2 ANQGSEA. Combining the CDR3 with reference TRBV29-1 and TRBJ1-2 gives the whole variable domain SAVISQKPSRDICQRGTSLTIQCQVDSQVTMMFWYRQQPGQSLTLIATANQGSEATYESGFVIDKFPISRPNLTFSTLTVSNMSPEDSSIYLCSVATGTGNYGYTFGSGTRLTVV.

This chain connects TRBV9 to TRBJ2-7; 8 bases are a match to TRBD2. There are 14 residues in the CDR3. The germline V gene encodes CDR1 SGDLS and CDR2 YYNGEE. Trimming removed 4 bases from V and 4 bases from J; junction bases left unmatched: 7. The CDR3 DNA sequence: TGTGCCAGCAGCTCCCGGACTAGCCCATACGAGCAGTACTTC. Residues: CASSSRTSPYEQYF.